One and the same sample provided the 30 T cell receptor beta chains below, sequenced in a study of OX40 agonist ivuxolimab in advanced cancers. The table came from immunoSEQ multiplex PCR; TCRdb's copy has only in-frame clones and leaves some out. The sample contains some 68,000 clones, more than 75% of which appear only once. The source was CD4+ or CD8+ T cells sorted from blood, collected in a trial of the OX40 agonist ivuxolimab. The source of these receptors is an adult with an advanced solid tumor such as melanoma, head and neck, liver or kidney cancer.

This clone occurred once. The chain combines TRBV18 with TRBJ2-7; 10 bases match TRBD1. After removal of 3 bases from V and 2 bases from J, the junction contained 4 bases not matched to a gene. Germline V gene data show CDR1 as KGHSH and CDR2 as LQKENI. This CDR3 has 15 amino acids. DNA of the CDR3: TGTGCCAGCTCACCCGGGACAGGGGACGCCTACGAGCAGTACTTC. Translating gives CASSPGTGDAYEQYF.

The chain employs TRBV9 and TRBJ1-1, with D unclear. The CDR3 has 15 amino acids. V lost 0 bases to trimming and J lost 3 bases, with 12 bases between them. Germline-derived CDR1 and CDR2 are SGDLS and YYNGEE. This CDR3 reads CASSVGGWLDTEAFF. The CDR3 DNA follows: TGTGCCAGCAGCGTAGGAGGGTGGCTGGACACTGAAGCTTTCTTT.

V usage is TRBV5-5 and J usage is TRBJ1-1, with D possibly TRBD1 on 5 matching bases. The germline gives CDR1 SGHKS, CDR2 YYEKEE (reference sequence). This CDR3 has 13 residues. With 0 bases removed from V and 6 bases from J, the gap between germline ends came to 9 bases. This CDR3 reads CASSLEGRAEAFF. In nucleotides, the CDR3 is TGTGCCAGCAGCTTGGAAGGCAGGGCTGAAGCTTTCTTT.

The genes are TRBV4-3 and TRBJ2-2; the match to TRBD1 covers 7 bases. Germline assignment: CDR1 LGHNA and CDR2 YSLEER. V lost 4 bases to trimming and J lost 1 base; unmatched junction nucleotides: 3. The CDR3 covers 15 residues. The CDR3 sequence: CASSLGDRNTGELFF. CDR3 DNA sequence: TGCGCCAGCAGCCTCGGGGACAGGAACACCGGGGAGCTGTTTTTT.

The genes are TRBV4-1 and TRBJ1-2; 7 bases fit TRBD1. After removal of 1 base from V and 14 bases from J, the junction contained 10 bases not matched to a gene. The CDR3 covers 13 residues. CDR1 and CDR2 from the germline V gene are MGHRA and YSYEKL. Written as DNA, the CDR3 is TGCGCCAGCAGCCAAGCCGGGACAGCGACTTATACCTTC. This codes for CASSQAGTATYTF.

This clone was detected only once. J is TRBJ2-2 and V is TRBV18; D is unclear. The CDR3 loop spans 14 amino acids. Trimming took 0 bases from V and 3 from J, leaving 5 bases between them. Per the germline V gene, CDR1 is KGHSH and CDR2 is LQKENI. The CDR3 sequence: CASSPPLYTGELFF. DNA of the CDR3: TGTGCCAGCTCACCACCGCTGTACACCGGGGAGCTGTTTTTT. Variable domain in full (rest from reference TRBV18 and TRBJ2-2): NAGVMQNPRHLVRRRGQEARLRCSPMKGHSHVYWYRQLPEEGLKFMVYLQKENIIDESGMPKERFSAEFPKEGPSILRIQQVVRGDSAAYFCASSPPLYTGELFFGEGSRLTVL.

The rearrangement joins TRBV6-1 to TRBJ2-7; D is possibly TRBD2 (5 bases). From germline, CDR1 is MNHNS and CDR2 SASEGT. The CDR3 loop spans 20 amino acids. V gave up 3 bases and J gave up 1 base, with 28 bases separating them. The CDR3 loop reads CASSDFSGVGQRYKSYEQYF. CDR3 sequence (DNA): TGTGCCAGCAGTGACTTCTCCGGGGTGGGCCAGCGTTACAAATCCTACGAGCAGTACTTC.

The chain links TRBV4-3 to TRBJ2-2; the match to TRBD2 covers 11 bases. The J segment lost 0 bases and the V segment lost 4 bases, leaving 7 bases of the junction unmatched. The CDR3 has 18 residues. Germline CDR1 LGHNA, CDR2 YSLEER. CDR3 nucleotide sequence: TGCGCCAGCAGCCGGATAGCGGGGGGGCTAGCGAACACCGGGGAGCTGTTTTTT. Translation: CASSRIAGGLANTGELFF.

The chain has TRBV28 and TRBJ2-7; 11 bases are a match to TRBD2. Germline V gives CDR1 MDHEN, CDR2 SYDVKM. V lost 3 bases, J lost 4 bases, and 8 bases stayed unmatched. The CDR3 extends over 16 amino acids. As DNA, the CDR3 is TGTGCCAGCAGTTTGGGGCATAGCGGGAGGGCTTACGAGCAGTACTTC. As protein: CASSLGHSGRAYEQYF.

The CDR3 loop is CASSSRDNSPLHF. CDR3 DNA: TGTGCCAGCAGTAGCAGGGATAATTCACCCCTCCACTTT. The chain uses TRBV6-5 and TRBJ1-6; the D gene is possibly TRBD1 (5 bases). The V and J ends lost 5 bases and 5 bases respectively, with 7 bases between them. Germline CDR1 MNHEY, CDR2 SVGAGI. The CDR3 sequence is 13 residues long.

CDR3 in DNA: TGTGCCAGCAGAATAGCGGGGCACTCCTACGAGCAGTACTTC. Translation: CASRIAGHSYEQYF. V and J are TRBV6-5 and TRBJ2-7, with 8 bases identical to TRBD2. CDR3 length equals 14 residues. V lost 6 bases and J lost 0; bases outside the gene matches: 4. Germline lookup yields CDR1 MNHEY and CDR2 SVGAGI.

This chain uses TRBV27 with TRBJ1-1, with a tentative D call TRBD1 (5 bases). V lost 4 bases, J lost 2 bases, and 11 bases lay in between. The CDR3 has 14 amino acids. The germline gives CDR1 MNHEY, CDR2 SMNVEV (reference sequence). The CDR3: CASSSYTGNTEAFF. The CDR3 nucleotides are TGTGCCAGCAGTTCTTATACAGGCAACACTGAAGCTTTCTTT.

The chain has TRBV6-1 and TRBJ2-7; D gene unclear. The CDR3 runs 14 residues. V was clipped by 2 bases and J by 2 bases, with 10 bases between them. In germline, CDR1 is MNHNS, CDR2 SASEGT. The CDR3 sequence: CASSELTFTYEQYF. CDR3 sequence (DNA): TGTGCCAGCAGTGAATTGACATTTACCTACGAGCAGTACTTC.

The genes are TRBV5-1 and TRBJ1-5; TRBD1 agrees at 9 bases. The germline gives CDR1 SGHRS, CDR2 YFSETQ. This CDR3 contains 16 residues. J was trimmed by 6 bases and V by 2 bases; bases with no gene match: 9. This chain's CDR3 is CASSLDGQGIGQPQHF. The CDR3 nucleotides are TGCGCCAGCAGCTTAGACGGACAGGGGATAGGTCAGCCCCAGCATTTT.

The chain has TRBV4-2 and TRBJ1-1, with TRBD1 as a possible D gene (6 bases). Germline V gene lookup returns CDR1 LGHNA and CDR2 YNFKEQ. V was clipped by 7 bases and J by 2 bases, with 14 bases between them. The CDR3 runs 14 residues. Written as DNA, the CDR3 is TGTGCCAGCACTACGGGACAAAGCAACACTGAAGCTTTCTTT. Translating it yields CASTTGQSNTEAFF.

V gene TRBV6-1 combines with J gene TRBJ2-7; TRBD2 matches at 8 bases. After removal of 2 bases from V and 7 bases from J, the junction contained 10 bases not matched to a gene. The germline gives CDR1 MNHNS, CDR2 SASEGT. The CDR3 extends over 15 amino acids. The CDR3 here is CASSEHGAGVREQYF. DNA for the CDR3: TGTGCCAGCAGTGAACATGGAGCGGGAGTCCGGGAGCAGTACTTC.

The rearrangement links TRBV6-1 to TRBJ2-7; either TRBD1 or TRBD2 may supply D (5 bases each). The length of the CDR3 is 12 residues. Deletions cut 6 bases from V and 3 bases from J, with 9 bases between. Germline CDR1 MNHNS, CDR2 SASEGT. The CDR3 nucleotides are TGTGCCAGCAGGAAGGGGAGCTACGAGCAGTACTTC. Its translation is CASRKGSYEQYF.

This sequence joins TRBV14 and TRBJ1-3; D is undetermined. In germline, CDR1 is SGHDN, CDR2 FVKESK. Trimming took 0 bases from V and 2 from J, leaving 5 bases between them. The CDR3 loop spans 14 amino acids. CDR3 in amino acids: CASSQDLAGNTIYF. The CDR3 coding sequence is TGTGCCAGCAGCCAAGACCTCGCTGGAAACACCATATATTTT.

The CDR3 reads CAISETSGRSEQYF. In DNA form, the CDR3 reads TGTGCCATCAGTGAGACTAGCGGGAGGTCCGAGCAGTACTTC. This rearrangement joins TRBV10-3 to TRBJ2-5, with 12 bases aligning to TRBD2. The end of the DNA fits TRBJ2-7 better, so the J call may be wrong. This CDR3 contains 14 residues. Germline loops: CDR1 ENHRY, CDR2 SYGVKD.

This clone has a single count. J is TRBJ2-3 and V is TRBV28, with D maybe TRBD1 (8 bases). The CDR3 is 14 amino acids. V was trimmed by 5 bases and J by 8 bases, leaving 17 bases between them. Germline CDR1 is MDHEN and CDR2 is SYDVKM. CDR3 residues: CASSTITGGGTQYF. The DNA of the CDR3 is TGTGCCAGCAGTACGATTACAGGGGGGGGTACGCAGTATTTT.

The chain links TRBV5-1 to TRBJ2-5; no definite D call. Germline V lookup: CDR1 SGHRS, CDR2 YFSETQ. The CDR3 is made up of 11 amino acids. With 1 base removed from V and 5 bases from J, the gap between germline ends came to 3 bases. The CDR3 DNA sequence: TGCGCCAGCAGCTTGTTGGAGACCCAGTACTTC. Translated: CASSLLETQYF.

The V and J genes are TRBV6-4 and TRBJ1-1, with unresolved D. Trimming stripped 4 bases from V and 1 base from J, with 7 bases between. Germline assignment: CDR1 MRHNA and CDR2 SNTAGT. CDR3 length: 13 amino acids. For the CDR3, the DNA is TGTGCCAGCAGTGTAACAACGAACACTGAAGCTTTCTTT. Amino acids: CASSVTTNTEAFF.

This clone was detected once. The V gene is TRBV11-2, the J gene TRBJ1-2; D is uncertain. Germline V gives CDR1 SGHAT, CDR2 FQNNGV. This CDR3 has 14 amino acids. Trimming shortened V by 6 bases and J by 2 bases, and 13 bases separated the two germline ends. CDR3 sequence: CASSPGGFNYGYTF. The CDR3, as DNA: TGTGCCAGCAGTCCGGGCGGGTTCAACTATGGCTACACCTTC.

The chain couples TRBV28 to TRBJ2-6; weak D call: TRBD1 (6 bases). V was cut by 5 bases and J by 4 bases, with 9 bases left in between. This CDR3 is built from 14 residues. CDR1 is MDHEN and CDR2 is SYDVKM in the germline V gene. The DNA of the CDR3 is TGTGCCAGCAGTACAGGGTCCGGGGCCAACGTCCTGACTTTC. Its translation: CASSTGSGANVLTF.

V and J are TRBV28 and TRBJ1-4, with TRBD1 matching over 7 bases. The germline V gene has CDR1 MDHEN and CDR2 SYDVKM. The J segment lost 6 bases and the V segment lost 6 bases, leaving 10 bases of the junction unmatched. The CDR3 length is 15 residues. The CDR3, as DNA: TGTGCCAGCAGCTATTTATCCAGGGGGGATGAAAAACTGTTTTTT. Residues: CASSYLSRGDEKLFF.

The chain is built from TRBV27 and TRBJ2-7, with no clear D. Trimming took 6 bases from V and 7 from J, leaving 19 bases between them. This CDR3 is 14 amino acids long. The germline gives CDR1 MNHEY, CDR2 SMNVEV (reference sequence). The CDR3 nucleotides read TGTGCCAGCAGCCCCGCGAGGAACCCTTGGGAGCAGTACTTC. Protein: CASSPARNPWEQYF.

The rearrangement links TRBV28 to TRBJ2-1; possible D gene TRBD1, 5 bases. Germline CDR1 MDHEN, CDR2 SYDVKM. V was clipped by 5 bases and J by 6 bases, with 11 bases between them. The CDR3 extends over 13 amino acids. Here the CDR3 DNA reads TGTGCCAGCAGTCAGGACACCTCCAATGAGCAGTTCTTC. The encoded protein is CASSQDTSNEQFF.

The chain joins TRBV6-5 to TRBJ2-3; D could derive from TRBD1 or TRBD2 (5 bases each). V lost 6 bases, J lost 10 bases, and 17 bases lay in between. Per germline, CDR1 MNHEY and CDR2 SVGAGI. CDR3 length: 13 amino acids. The DNA of the CDR3 is TGTGCCAGCAGCTCTATCCGGGACCGGGCGCAGTATTTT. It yields the protein CASSSIRDRAQYF.

The V and J genes are TRBV2 and TRBJ1-1, with 8 bases fitting TRBD1. The CDR3 totals 13 residues. Germline values: CDR1 SNHLY, CDR2 FYNNEI. Unmatched junction bases numbered 3, after V lost 6 bases and J lost 3 bases. The DNA for the CDR3 is TGTGCCAGCAGCGTGGGACAGGACACTGAAGCTTTCTTT. This codes for CASSVGQDTEAFF.

V gene TRBV5-1 combines with J gene TRBJ2-3; D is unclear. The CDR3 contains 14 residues. Trimming cost V 6 bases and J 4 bases, with 15 bases left between them. In germline, CDR1 is SGHRS, CDR2 YFSETQ. The CDR3 loop is CASTPAELADTQYF. The CDR3 DNA reads as TGCGCCAGCACCCCTGCGGAGCTGGCAGATACGCAGTATTTT.